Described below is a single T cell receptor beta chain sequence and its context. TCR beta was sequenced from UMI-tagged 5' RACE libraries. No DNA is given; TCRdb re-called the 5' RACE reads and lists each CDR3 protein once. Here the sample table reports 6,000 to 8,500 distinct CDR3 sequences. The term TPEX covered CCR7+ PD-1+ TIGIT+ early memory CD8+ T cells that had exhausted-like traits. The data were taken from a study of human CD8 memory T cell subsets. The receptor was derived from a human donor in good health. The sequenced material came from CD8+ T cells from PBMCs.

CDR3 loop: CSVGIQSPAYEQYF. V usage is TRBV29-1 and J usage is TRBJ2-7. CDR3 size: 14 residues. CDR1 is SQVTM and CDR2 is ANQGSEA in the germline V gene.